Listed below are T cell receptor beta chains from one sample, sequenced in a study of blood T cell repertoires in COVID-19. The table came from immunoSEQ multiplex PCR; TCRdb's copy has only in-frame clones and leaves some out. The data show 60,000 to 65,000 clones, with 85% to 90% seen just once and around 8% held by the top ten. Sequencing input: peripheral blood. These receptors all stem from a human donor with active COVID-19. The donor label of this sample is uncertain. The conserved cysteine and the conserved F or W are not part of the CDR3 here. The order of the fields is J gene, V gene, CDR3 protein.

>TRBJ1-6|TRBV5-1
ASSSGPTGYNSPLH
>TRBJ2-3|TRBV11-3
ASSRGGRIPSTDTQY
>TRBJ1-1|TRBV9
ASSVDGRQATEAF
>TRBJ1-5|TRBV6-5
ATGRGVNQPQH
>TRBJ2-1|TRBV29-1
SVEWLGVGNEQF
>TRBJ2-1|TRBV30
AWRIAGGYNEQF
>TRBJ2-7|TRBV21-1
AASIPASGREENEQY
>TRBJ1-2|TRBV5-1
ASSLGQGGYGYT
>TRBJ2-1|TRBV7-2
ASSLSSSGSYASNEQF
>TRBJ1-5|TRBV3-1/TRBV3-2
ASSQGDIPQPQH
>TRBJ2-3|TRBV6-5
ASKIYPRADTQY
>TRBJ2-1|TRBV30
AWSVLAGGGEQF
>TRBJ2-7|TRBV24-1
ATSDLPNTGTTYEQY
>TRBJ1-6|TRBV5-6
ASSLADRVDSPLH
>TRBJ2-1|TRBV21-1
ASSKEGQFYNEQF
>TRBJ1-2|TRBV15
ATSRDPDRAGYGYT
>TRBJ2-5|TRBV7-6
ASSSGGTGAMETQY
>TRBJ2-5|TRBV7-7
ASSSNRDSQETQY
>TRBJ2-7|TRBV19
ASSEQGKPIEQY
>TRBJ1-4|TRBV3-1/TRBV3-2
ASSQDRAGNEKLF
>TRBJ2-7|TRBV7-2
ASSPRHEQY
>TRBJ2-3|TRBV4-2
ASSPTTNPADTQY
>TRBJ2-2|TRBV2
ASRAAGQGAGELF
>TRBJ2-1|TRBV11-1
ASSIETGVGQF
>TRBJ2-7|TRBV6-5
ASSYRDRAGYEQY
>TRBJ2-1|TRBV4-1
ASSQVGLARQF
>TRBJ2-7|TRBV7-2
ASSLTGPSYEQY
>TRBJ2-2|TRBV19
ASSARTRTGELF
>TRBJ2-7|TRBV28
ASSRGDSRRTYEQY
>TRBJ2-1|TRBV3-1/TRBV3-2
ASSQDLALGLGRF
>TRBJ2-5|TRBV7-2
ASSLPPRGARETQY
>TRBJ2-2|TRBV19
ASSPGLAAGELF
>TRBJ1-2|TRBV4-3
ASSPQQGAVGYT
>TRBJ2-2|TRBV10-1
ASSDFRQGRTGELF
>TRBJ1-2|TRBV12-5
ASGPGGVNYGYT
>TRBJ1-1|TRBV29-1
SGGGMNTEAF
>TRBJ1-6|TRBV30
AWNSGQGAPSRSSPLH
>TRBJ2-1|TRBV11-3
ASSPLGDGEQF
>TRBJ1-3|TRBV7-8
ASSPLTGNTIY
>TRBJ2-7|TRBV19
ASSTGLAGVYEQY
>TRBJ2-5|TRBV27
ASSLSKQVAETQY
>TRBJ2-1|TRBV7-2
ASRQGDEQF